Listed below are T cell receptor beta chains from one sample, sequenced in a study of blood T cells in healthy people across ages. TCRdb analysed the 5' RACE reads with MiXCR anew, one entry per CDR3 protein. The table records about a million distinct CDR3 sequences, less than 45% of them present only once. The source material was blood. The receptors stem from a man aged 18 to 29 in good health. The CDR3 runs from the conserved cysteine through the conserved F or W. The D gene is left open where the match is weak.

d_gene: TRBD1; v_gene: TRBV3-1; len: 16; CDR3aa: CASSHGQGTGANVLTF
d_gene: TRBD2; v_gene: TRBV29-1; len: 14; CDR3aa: CSVDRGVRTDTQYF
d_gene: TRBD1; v_gene: TRBV12-3/TRBV12-4; len: 14; CDR3aa: CASRTGQRNTEAFF
d_gene: TRBD1; v_gene: TRBV27; len: 13; CDR3aa: CASSLSGQGETFF
d_gene: .; v_gene: TRBV5-6; len: 19; CDR3aa: CASSSLGTTGTTYTDTQYF
d_gene: .; v_gene: TRBV10-3; len: 13; CDR3aa: CAIRIGRNNEQFF
d_gene: TRBD1; v_gene: TRBV5-6; len: 17; CDR3aa: CASSLVARGPSYNEQFF
d_gene: TRBD2; v_gene: TRBV5-1; len: 18; CDR3aa: CASSWPGTSGETQETQYF
d_gene: .; v_gene: TRBV29-1; len: 14; CDR3aa: CSVEVWPKAYEQYF
d_gene: .; v_gene: TRBV7-9; len: 14; CDR3aa: CASSLDLVGFGYTF
d_gene: .; v_gene: TRBV2; len: 14; CDR3aa: CASRDPAGSYEQYF
d_gene: .; v_gene: TRBV14; len: 14; CDR3aa: CASSQEVDNTEAFF
d_gene: .; v_gene: TRBV29-1; len: 11; CDR3aa: CSGETGETQYF
d_gene: .; v_gene: TRBV20-1; len: 14; CDR3aa: CSAPKQGRTDTQYF
d_gene: .; v_gene: TRBV21-1; len: 17; CDR3aa: CASSKGAGPLNTGELFF
d_gene: .; v_gene: TRBV6-2/TRBV6-3; len: 13; CDR3aa: CASSLQFQETQYF
d_gene: .; v_gene: TRBV13; len: 15; CDR3aa: CASSLGGSVTGELFF
d_gene: .; v_gene: TRBV20-1; len: 12; CDR3aa: CSASGGPDTQYF
d_gene: TRBD2; v_gene: TRBV29-1; len: 15; CDR3aa: CSVSGTSRSTDTQYF
d_gene: TRBD1; v_gene: TRBV6-2/TRBV6-3; len: 18; CDR3aa: CASSYTRDRGKLANVLTF
d_gene: .; v_gene: TRBV12-3/TRBV12-4; len: 12; CDR3aa: CASLPGGVAAFF
d_gene: TRBD1; v_gene: TRBV4-1; len: 15; CDR3aa: CASSRRETGLYGYTF
d_gene: TRBD2; v_gene: TRBV5-5; len: 15; CDR3aa: CASSLGLAGPGGQFF
d_gene: TRBD1; v_gene: TRBV12-3/TRBV12-4; len: 15; CDR3aa: CASSPRQGYVDTQYF
d_gene: .; v_gene: TRBV7-9; len: 15; CDR3aa: CASTPSRLGSTEAFF
d_gene: .; v_gene: TRBV29-1; len: 12; CDR3aa: CSGGTGFGGYTF
d_gene: TRBD1; v_gene: TRBV9; len: 16; CDR3aa: CASSVDPKGQRTEAFF
d_gene: .; v_gene: TRBV5-1; len: 16; CDR3aa: CASSLLSITGANVLTF
d_gene: .; v_gene: TRBV3-1; len: 17; CDR3aa: CASSQDYSGGLNQPQHF
d_gene: .; v_gene: TRBV12-5; len: 14; CDR3aa: CASGFGVSGDTQYF
d_gene: .; v_gene: TRBV20-1; len: 12; CDR3aa: CSALGPRDTQYF
d_gene: TRBD1; v_gene: TRBV12-3/TRBV12-4; len: 12; CDR3aa: CASIGQGNEQYF
d_gene: .; v_gene: TRBV3-1; len: 17; CDR3aa: CASSQIIPTGAYNEQFF
d_gene: .; v_gene: TRBV10-3; len: 16; CDR3aa: CAISESAGTNTGELFF
d_gene: TRBD2; v_gene: TRBV4-3; len: 17; CDR3aa: CASSQRAFASGTDTQYF
d_gene: .; v_gene: TRBV11-2; len: 14; CDR3aa: CASSLDHTASPLHF
d_gene: TRBD1; v_gene: TRBV25-1; len: 15; CDR3aa: CASNGGTGDYNEQYF
d_gene: .; v_gene: TRBV29-1; len: 13; CDR3aa: CSAGTRLGYGYTF
d_gene: TRBD1; v_gene: TRBV5-1; len: 15; CDR3aa: CASSSGTGIFQPQHF
d_gene: .; v_gene: TRBV12-3/TRBV12-4; len: 14; CDR3aa: CASSFRGWDTEAFF
d_gene: .; v_gene: TRBV9; len: 15; CDR3aa: CASSGPGPPNTEAFF
d_gene: TRBD2; v_gene: TRBV7-9; len: 17; CDR3aa: CASSLFLRASGHNEQFF
d_gene: .; v_gene: TRBV10-3; len: 13; CDR3aa: CAISENREYEQYF
d_gene: .; v_gene: TRBV20-1; len: 12; CDR3aa: CSAQGGATEAFF
d_gene: .; v_gene: TRBV6-5; len: 16; CDR3aa: CASSYRMTAGANVLTF
d_gene: TRBD2; v_gene: TRBV5-1; len: 14; CDR3aa: CASSVGLSEETQYF
d_gene: TRBD1; v_gene: TRBV19; len: 17; CDR3aa: CASSFQIRGTYNDEQFF
d_gene: TRBD2; v_gene: TRBV20-1; len: 14; CDR3aa: CSANAAGGTDTQYF
d_gene: TRBD2; v_gene: TRBV10-3; len: 15; CDR3aa: CAISRLAGSDNEQFF
d_gene: .; v_gene: TRBV5-1; len: 15; CDR3aa: CASTPDGGRVYEQYF
d_gene: .; v_gene: TRBV10-3; len: 15; CDR3aa: CAISPKQDMNTEAFF
d_gene: .; v_gene: TRBV20-1; len: 15; CDR3aa: CSARDVQGGHYGYTF
d_gene: .; v_gene: TRBV10-3; len: 15; CDR3aa: CAISESTPDLYGYTF
d_gene: .; v_gene: TRBV12-3/TRBV12-4; len: 17; CDR3aa: CASKPPTGLANTGELFF
d_gene: TRBD1; v_gene: TRBV9; len: 18; CDR3aa: CASSAGGWSGQQYNEQFF
d_gene: TRBD2; v_gene: TRBV9; len: 15; CDR3aa: CASSPELAGKNIQYF
d_gene: .; v_gene: TRBV4-3; len: 14; CDR3aa: CASSQLQGYTEAFF